This T cell receptor (beta chain) emerged from a study of T cell repertoires in aging, cancer and after chemotherapy. Multiplex touch-down PCR with TRB-A/B primers amplified rearranged V-D-J TRB sequences. TCRdb re-derived calls from the multiplex PCR reads in MiXCR, one entry per CDR3 protein. This sample yields around 1,800 distinct CDR3 sequences, of which just over 35% are seen a single time; about 20% belongs to the top ten. V lost 2 bases and J lost 5; bases outside the gene matches: 3. Germline V gene sequence: CDR1 LGHNA, CDR2 YNFKEQ. This CDR3 contains 14 residues. The template was genomic DNA from peripheral blood, not RNA.

Sequenced sample: blood. This sequence originates from a human donor with a solid tumor. The V gene is TRBV4-2, the J gene TRBJ2-3; 8 nucleotides align to TRBD2. Here the CDR3 reads CASSQTGGRDTQYF. The DNA for the CDR3 is TGTGCCAGCAGCCAAACGGGGGGGCGAGATACGCAGTATTTT.